This record looks at one T cell receptor (beta chain) sequence and its context. The source of the sample is a study of blood T cell repertoires in COVID-19. This table comes from immunoSEQ multiplex PCR, and its TCRdb copy is limited to in-frame clones, with some not included. The data show 110,000 to 150,000 clones, about 86% seen once. Trimming took 4 bases from V and 5 from J, leaving 24 bases between them. Germline V CDR1 and CDR2: MNHEY, SVGEGT. The CDR3 has 17 residues. This clonotype was obtained from a woman in her 40s with acute or convalescent COVID-19. The sample taken for sequencing was peripheral blood. The J gene is TRBJ2-7, the V gene TRBV6-2 or TRBV6-3, with D possibly matching TRBD2 (7 bases). CDR3 protein: CASSSPGGGGRSNEQYF. CDR3 bases: TGTGCCAGCAGTTCCCCAGGCGGGGGCGGTAGGTCTAACGAGCAGTACTTC.